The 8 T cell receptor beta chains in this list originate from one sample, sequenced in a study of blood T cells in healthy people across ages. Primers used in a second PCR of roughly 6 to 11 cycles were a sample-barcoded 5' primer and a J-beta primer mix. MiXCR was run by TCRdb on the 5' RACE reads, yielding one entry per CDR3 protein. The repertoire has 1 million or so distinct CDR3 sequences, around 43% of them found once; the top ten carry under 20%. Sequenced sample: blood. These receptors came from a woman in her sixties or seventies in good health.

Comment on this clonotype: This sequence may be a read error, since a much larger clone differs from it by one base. CDR3 DNA: TGTGCCGGCAGTGGGGACAGGGCGAACTATGGCTACACCTTC. Protein: CAGSGDRANYGYTF. V usage is TRBV2 and J usage is TRBJ1-2; 9 bases line up with TRBD1. The length of the CDR3 is 14 residues. Per the germline V gene, CDR1 is SNHLY and CDR2 is FYNNEI.

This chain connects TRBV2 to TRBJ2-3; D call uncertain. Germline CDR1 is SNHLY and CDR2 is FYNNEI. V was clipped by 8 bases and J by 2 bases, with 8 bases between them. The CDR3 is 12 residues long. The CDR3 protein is CASVEFTDTQYF. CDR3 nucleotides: TGTGCCAGCGTCGAATTCACAGATACGCAGTATTTT. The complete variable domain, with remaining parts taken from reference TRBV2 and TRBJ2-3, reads EPEVTQTPSHQVTQMGQEVILRCVPISNHLYFYWYRQILGQKVEFLVSFYNNEISEKSEIFDDQFSVERPDGSNFTLKIRSTKLEDSAMYFCASVEFTDTQYFGPGTRLTVL.

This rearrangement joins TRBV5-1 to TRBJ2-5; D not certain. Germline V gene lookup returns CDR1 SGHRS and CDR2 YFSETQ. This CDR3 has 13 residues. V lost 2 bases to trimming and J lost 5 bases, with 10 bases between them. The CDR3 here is CASSLERVETQYF. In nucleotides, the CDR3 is TGCGCCAGCAGCTTAGAACGGGTGGAGACCCAGTACTTC.

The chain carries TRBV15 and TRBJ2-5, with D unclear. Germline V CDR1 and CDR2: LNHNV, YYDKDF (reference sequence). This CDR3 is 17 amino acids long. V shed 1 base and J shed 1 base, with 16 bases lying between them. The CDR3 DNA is TGTGCCACCAGCAGAGTCCCCCTCCCCTCCTCCCAAGAGACCCAGTACTTC. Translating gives CATSRVPLPSSQETQYF.

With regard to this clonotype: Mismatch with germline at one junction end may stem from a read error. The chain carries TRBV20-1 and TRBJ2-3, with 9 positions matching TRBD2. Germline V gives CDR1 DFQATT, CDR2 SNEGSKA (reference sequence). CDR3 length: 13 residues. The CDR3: CSASGVNTDTQYF. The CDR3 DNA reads TGTAGTGCTAGCGGGGTGAACACAGATACGCAGTATTTT.

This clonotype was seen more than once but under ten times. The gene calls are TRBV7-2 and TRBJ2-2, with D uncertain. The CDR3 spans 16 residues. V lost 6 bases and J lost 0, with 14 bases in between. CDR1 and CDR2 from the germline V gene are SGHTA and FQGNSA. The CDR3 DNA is TGTGCCAGCAGTAAGAAAGGCGTCCCGAACACCGGGGAGCTGTTTTTT. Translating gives CASSKKGVPNTGELFF.

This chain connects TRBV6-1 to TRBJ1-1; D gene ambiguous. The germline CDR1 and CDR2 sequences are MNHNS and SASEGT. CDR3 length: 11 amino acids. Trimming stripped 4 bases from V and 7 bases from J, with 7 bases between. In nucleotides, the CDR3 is TGTGCCAGCAGTGCCTTCTTTGAAGCTTTCTTT. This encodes CASSAFFEAFF.

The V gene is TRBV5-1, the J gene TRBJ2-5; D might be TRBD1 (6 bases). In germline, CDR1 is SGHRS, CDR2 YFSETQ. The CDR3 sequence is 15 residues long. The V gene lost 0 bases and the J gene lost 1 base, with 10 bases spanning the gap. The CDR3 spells CASSLAVDSQETQYF. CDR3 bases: TGCGCCAGCAGCTTGGCCGTGGACAGCCAAGAGACCCAGTACTTC.